The 27 T cell receptor beta chains in this list originate from one sample, sequenced in a study of tumor-infiltrating lymphocytes in localized non-small cell lung cancer. The repertoire was sequenced with immunoSEQ multiplex PCR; TCRdb's copy has only in-frame clones and lacks some. In the table there are about 24,000 clones, roughly two thirds of which are singletons. Material: lung tumor tissue. Receptor source: a human donor with non-small cell lung cancer.

This clone was detected only a few times. This chain links TRBV6-1 with TRBJ1-2; the D gene is possibly TRBD1 (5 bases). Germline assignment: CDR1 MNHNS and CDR2 SASEGT. This CDR3 has 15 amino acids. Trimming left V 0 bases short and J 10 bases short, with 18 bases between. Here the CDR3 DNA reads TGTGCCAGCAGTGAAGCGCTTCGTCAGGGTGATTCCTACACCTTC. It codes for CASSEALRQGDSYTF.

This clone occurred once. The chain couples TRBV5-1 to TRBJ2-2, with a possible D match to TRBD2 (5 bases). Trimming took 0 bases from V and 4 from J, leaving 10 bases between them. Germline V gives CDR1 SGHRS, CDR2 YFSETQ. CDR3 size: 15 residues. The DNA for the CDR3 is TGCGCCAGCAGCTTGGATACGGCGGGCACCGGGGAGCTGTTTTTT. It is translated as CASSLDTAGTGELFF.

A few counts support this clone. The chain combines TRBV19 with TRBJ2-3; weak D call: TRBD2 (6 bases). Germline values: CDR1 LNHDA, CDR2 SQIVND (reference sequence). V shed 6 bases and J shed 4 bases, with 26 bases lying between them. The CDR3 has 18 residues. The CDR3 DNA sequence: TGTGCCAGTAGCATGGGGCTCCTTCGGGAGAGCATGGCAGATACGCAGTATTTT. Its translation: CASSMGLLRESMADTQYF.

This chain uses TRBV19 with TRBJ2-7, with 12 bases that match TRBD2. V shed 6 bases and J 2 bases; nucleotides not matched to a gene: 11. Germline V lookup: CDR1 LNHDA, CDR2 SQIVND (reference sequence). This CDR3 region has 17 residues. The CDR3 sequence is CASSPRTSGTKTYEQYF. The CDR3 DNA is TGTGCCAGTAGCCCTCGGACTAGCGGGACAAAGACCTACGAGCAGTACTTC.

V and J are TRBV27 and TRBJ1-2; 7 nucleotides agree with TRBD1. CDR1 MNHEY and CDR2 SMNVEV come from the germline V gene (reference sequence). Losses at the gene ends were 6 bases for V and 4 bases for J; bases not matched to a gene: 11. The CDR3 totals 15 residues. The DNA of the CDR3 is TGTGCCAGCAGAAACTCGTCAGGGGGAGGCTATGGCTACACCTTC. Translating gives CASRNSSGGGYGYTF.

J is TRBJ1-5 and V is TRBV9; TRBD1 matches at 7 bases. The junction had 4 bases not matched to a gene; V was cut back by 3 bases and J by 7 bases. The CDR3 is made up of 13 amino acids. In germline, CDR1 is SGDLS, CDR2 YYNGEE. The CDR3 region has the DNA TGTGCCAGCAGCGCGGGGACAGTGCAGCCCCAGCATTTT. Protein sequence: CASSAGTVQPQHF.

This clone turned up a few times. The rearrangement joins TRBV11-2 to TRBJ2-5; D is unclear. The V gene lost 1 base and the J gene lost 7 bases, with 16 bases spanning the gap. There are 15 residues in the CDR3. CDR1 is SGHAT, CDR2 FQNNGV, per germline. The CDR3 loop is CASSLGGGQTGTQYF. CDR3 bases: TGTGCCAGCAGCTTAGGGGGTGGGCAGACGGGGACCCAGTACTTC.

The chain has TRBV19 and TRBJ1-2; unclear D gene. V was trimmed by 7 bases and J by 6 bases, leaving 6 bases between them. The CDR3 totals 10 residues. From germline, CDR1 is LNHDA and CDR2 SQIVND (reference sequence). CDR3 loop: CASMGDGYTF. DNA of the CDR3: TGTGCCAGTATGGGAGATGGCTACACCTTC.

The chain is built from TRBV10-3 and TRBJ1-2; a possible D gene is TRBD1 (5 bases). Germline V lookup: CDR1 ENHRY, CDR2 SYGVKD. V was clipped by 4 bases and J by 8 bases, with 8 bases between them. The CDR3 spans 11 residues. Written as DNA, the CDR3 is TGTGCCATCAGTGTTGGGGGAGGCTACACCTTC. Translated: CAISVGGGYTF.

This clone occurred a few times. V usage is TRBV18 and J usage is TRBJ1-3; possible D gene TRBD1, 6 bases. The CDR3 covers 13 residues. V was pared by 6 bases and J by 2 bases, with 8 bases between. Per germline, CDR1 KGHSH and CDR2 LQKENI. The CDR3 sequence is CASSPGAGNTIYF. The CDR3 bases are TGTGCCAGCTCTCCAGGGGCTGGAAACACCATATATTTT.

This chain connects TRBV29-1 to TRBJ2-5; no clear D. The CDR3 runs 13 residues. Germline V gene data show CDR1 as SQVTM and CDR2 as ANQGSEA. Trimming took 4 bases from V and 1 from J, leaving 10 bases between them. DNA of the CDR3: TGCAGCGTTGGGTGGGCACTCCAAGAGACCCAGTACTTC. This codes for CSVGWALQETQYF.

The gene calls are TRBV6-1 and TRBJ2-7; maybe TRBD1 (5 bases). The CDR3 consists of 15 residues. Germline V gene lookup returns CDR1 MNHNS and CDR2 SASEGT. The V end was cut by 2 bases, the J end by 2 bases, with 13 bases between. The CDR3 DNA reads TGTGCCAGCAGTGAAATGGAACAGGCCCCCTACGAGCAGTACTTC. This encodes CASSEMEQAPYEQYF.

The chain uses TRBV5-1 and TRBJ2-7; perhaps TRBD2 as D (5 bases). Germline V CDR1 and CDR2: SGHRS, YFSETQ. V was trimmed by 3 bases and J by 2 bases, leaving 12 bases between them. This CDR3 has 14 residues. CDR3 region: CASSSGLEPYEQYF. The CDR3 DNA reads as TGCGCCAGCAGCTCCGGACTGGAACCCTACGAGCAGTACTTC. Combining the CDR3 with reference TRBV5-1 and TRBJ2-7 gives the whole variable domain KAGVTQTPRYLIKTRGQQVTLSCSPISGHRSVSWYQQTPGQGLQFLFEYFSETQRNKGNFPGRFSGRQFSNSRSEMNVSTLELGDSALYLCASSSGLEPYEQYFGPGTRLTVT.

This clone was counted a few times. This rearrangement joins TRBV5-1 to TRBJ1-1; D gene uncertain. The ends were cut back, 5 bases at V and 4 bases at J, with 15 bases in the middle. This CDR3 spans 14 amino acids. Looked up from germline, CDR1 is SGHRS and CDR2 is YFSETQ. CDR3: CASRKGDEGTEAFF. The CDR3, as DNA: TGCGCCAGCAGAAAGGGTGATGAAGGCACTGAAGCTTTCTTT.

Here the CDR3 DNA reads TGTGCCAGCAGAGCCCCGGTAATCACCGGGGAGCTGTTTTTT. Amino acid sequence: CASRAPVITGELFF. The rearrangement joins TRBV6-5 to TRBJ2-2; D not certain. Germline CDR1 reads MNHEY; CDR2 reads SVGAGI. V was shortened by 6 bases and J by 4 bases, with 12 bases between the two germline ends. The CDR3 is 14 amino acids.

This clone was observed a few times. The J gene is TRBJ1-5, the V gene TRBV5-4; no firm D call. The CDR3 loop spans 14 amino acids. Germline V lookup: CDR1 SGHNT, CDR2 YYREEE (reference sequence). The V end lost 1 base, the J end lost 6 bases, and 11 bases lay between the germline ends. The CDR3 is CASSLFGRVQPQHF. CDR3 bases: TGTGCCAGCAGCTTGTTCGGCAGAGTTCAGCCCCAGCATTTT.

This clone was seen a handful of times. In nucleotides, the CDR3 is TGTGCCAGCAGCTTAGCGATTGGGGGGAACACTGAAGCTTTCTTT. It translates to CASSLAIGGNTEAFF. V gene TRBV7-9 combines with J gene TRBJ1-1; weak D call: TRBD1 (5 bases). Germline lookup yields CDR1 SEHNR and CDR2 FQNEAQ (reference sequence). The V gene lost 0 bases and the J gene lost 1 base, with 9 bases spanning the gap. This CDR3 contains 15 residues. The variable domain in full, completed from reference TRBV7-9 and TRBJ1-1, reads DTGVSQNPRHKITKRGQNVTFRCDPISEHNRLYWYRQTLGQGPEFLTYFQNEAQLEKSRLLSDRFSAERPKGSFSTLEIQRTEQGDSAMYLCASSLAIGGNTEAFFGQGTRLTVV.

The chain employs TRBV6-1 and TRBJ2-7; D possibly corresponds to TRBD2 (6 bases). The CDR3 is made up of 13 amino acids. Germline-derived CDR1 and CDR2 are MNHNS and SASEGT. Trimming took 7 bases from V and 4 from J, leaving 14 bases between them. Here the CDR3 DNA reads TGTGCCAGCAAGGTGGCGGGATCTTACGAGCAGTACTTC. Translation gives CASKVAGSYEQYF.

The rearrangement joins TRBV7-6 to TRBJ2-5; 7 nucleotides match TRBD2. J gave up 7 bases and V 5 bases, and 16 bases lay outside the gene matches. This CDR3 spans 16 amino acids. The V gene's germline CDR1 is SGHVS and CDR2 FNYEAQ. The CDR3 sequence: CASSLPGAGRTLTQYF. CDR3 DNA sequence: TGTGCCAGCAGCCTACCGGGTGCCGGGAGGACCCTGACCCAGTACTTC.

The V call is TRBV7-9, the J call TRBJ2-7; TRBD1 might be the D (5 bases). Germline CDR1 and CDR2: SEHNR and FQNEAQ (reference sequence). This CDR3 comprises 14 residues. The V and J ends lost 1 base and 2 bases respectively, with 9 bases between them. CDR3 sequence: CASSLDQGPYEQYF. CDR3 nucleotides: TGTGCCAGCAGCTTAGACCAGGGCCCCTACGAGCAGTACTTC.

The V call is TRBV5-1, the J call TRBJ1-3; D not resolved. The CDR3 sequence is 15 residues long. Germline CDR1 reads SGHRS; CDR2 reads YFSETQ. The V gene lost 4 bases and the J gene lost 1 base, with 12 bases spanning the gap. The CDR3 DNA is TGCGCCAGCAGCGTGGAGGGTGGGTCTGGAAACACCATATATTTT. This sequence encodes CASSVEGGSGNTIYF.

The chain is built from TRBV5-1 and TRBJ2-7; perhaps TRBD2 as D (6 bases). Germline V gene data show CDR1 as SGHRS and CDR2 as YFSETQ. V was cut by 0 bases and J by 6 bases, with 13 bases left in between. The CDR3 is 14 residues long. DNA for the CDR3: TGCGCCAGCAGCTTGGGGACGGCCGGGGGCGAGCAGTACTTC. Its protein is CASSLGTAGGEQYF.

V usage is TRBV23-1 and J usage is TRBJ2-7; D ambiguous. TRBV23-1 is placed among ORFs of uncertain function. The CDR3 sequence is 10 residues long. Trimming took off 7 bases at V and 4 bases at J, with 5 bases between the two ends. The chain's CDR3 is CASTLYEQYF. In DNA form, the CDR3 reads TGCGCCAGCACCCTGTACGAGCAGTACTTC.

The chain employs TRBV19 and TRBJ2-1; the D gene is possibly TRBD1 (5 bases). With 7 bases removed from V and 8 bases from J, the gap between germline ends came to 21 bases. The CDR3 totals 15 residues. Germline V gene data show CDR1 as LNHDA and CDR2 as SQIVND (reference sequence). The chain's CDR3 is CASNTIGALLHEQFF. In nucleotides, the CDR3 is TGTGCCAGTAACACAATTGGGGCTCTCCTCCATGAGCAGTTCTTC. The variable domain in full, with the rest retrieved from reference TRBV19 and TRBJ2-1, is DGGITQSPKYLFRKEGQNVTLSCEQNLNHDAMYWYRQDPGQGLRLIYYSQIVNDFQKGDIAEGYSVSREKKESFPLTVTSAQKNPTAFYLCASNTIGALLHEQFFGPGTRLTVL.

The rearrangement joins TRBV11-1 to TRBJ2-7, with unresolved D. CDR1 SGHAT and CDR2 FQDESV come from the germline V gene (reference sequence). The V and J ends lost 3 bases and 5 bases respectively, with 5 bases between them. This CDR3 is built from 11 residues. In DNA, the CDR3 is TGTGCCAGCAGCTTGATTGACGAGCAGTACTTC. The encoded protein is CASSLIDEQYF. The full variable domain, rest sourced from reference TRBV11-1 and TRBJ2-7, is EAEVAQSPRYKITEKSQAVAFWCDPISGHATLYWYRQILGQGPELLVQFQDESVVDDSQLPKDRFSAERLKGVDSTLKIQPAELGDSAMYLCASSLIDEQYFGPGTRLTVT.

The rearrangement joins TRBV18 to TRBJ2-7, with D perhaps assigned TRBD1 or TRBD2 (6 bases each). The CDR3 is 12 residues long. The V gene lost 4 bases and the J gene lost 6 bases, with 10 bases spanning the gap. Germline V gene lookup returns CDR1 KGHSH and CDR2 LQKENI. DNA for the CDR3: TGTGCCAGCTCACTCAGGGGAGGCGAGCAGTACTTC. As protein: CASSLRGGEQYF.

This clone is categorized as large. The rearrangement uses TRBV28 and TRBJ1-2; the match to TRBD1 covers 8 bases. V was clipped by 8 bases and J by 3 bases; unmatched bases: 11. The CDR3 consists of 15 residues. The germline gives CDR1 MDHEN, CDR2 SYDVKM. CDR3 in DNA: TGTGCCAGCGCGCAACCGGGACAGGAATACTATGGCTACACCTTC. It yields the protein CASAQPGQEYYGYTF.